This paragraph covers one T cell receptor (beta chain) sequence. Its antigen is currently unknown. CDR1 and CDR2 from the germline V gene are KGHDR and SFDVKD. This CDR3 has 15 residues. V dropped 10 bases and J dropped 2 bases, with 17 bases sitting between them. The repertoire was sequenced with immunoSEQ multiplex PCR; TCRdb's copy has only in-frame clones and lacks some. Of about 210,000 clones in the sample, 94% were seen once. The data stem from a study of T cell responses to AZD1222 COVID-19 vaccine. Whole-study findings and limits: Close to half of all spike-specific TCRs reportedly target regions of the variants that are unmutated.

Specimen: peripheral blood, collected 28 days after the second dose of the MenACWY control vaccine. The source is an adult who received the MenACWY meningococcal vaccine as a control. The chain employs TRBV24-1 and TRBJ1-5; D is possibly TRBD1 (5 bases). The CDR3 DNA sequence: TGTGCCACGGGCCCAGGGCAGGGAGGCAATCAGCCCCAGCATTTT. Protein sequence: CATGPGQGGNQPQHF.